This T cell receptor beta chain appears in the sequencing data of a study of cytomegalovirus exposure and HLA in healthy donors. Study-wide points: Some segments of the V type, notably TRBV6-2 and TRBV6-3, were excluded as indistinguishable. Accurate predictions that matched the HLA-A and HLA-B alleles of most subjects were reportedly made from TCR beta sequences.

The CDR3 spans 15 residues. CDR1 and CDR2 from the germline V gene are SGHRS and YFSETQ. The PCR ran on 60 Vbeta and 13 Jbeta primers. The repertoire was sequenced with immunoSEQ multiplex PCR; TCRdb's copy has only in-frame clones and lacks some. The data contain fewer than 200,000 clones, roughly 75% of them singletons. Note on this clone: Its specificity is unknown.

This chain joins TRBV5-1 and TRBJ2-5; TRBD1 matches at 7 bases. The DNA end is more similar to TRBJ2-7, so the J call may be wrong. The sequence was collected from a female donor in good health and CMV-seronegative. The sample consisted of PBMCs. The CDR3 nucleotides read TGCGCCAGCAGCGAGAGGACAGGTAAGGCAGCCGAGCAGTACTTC. It is translated as CASSERTGKAAEQYF.